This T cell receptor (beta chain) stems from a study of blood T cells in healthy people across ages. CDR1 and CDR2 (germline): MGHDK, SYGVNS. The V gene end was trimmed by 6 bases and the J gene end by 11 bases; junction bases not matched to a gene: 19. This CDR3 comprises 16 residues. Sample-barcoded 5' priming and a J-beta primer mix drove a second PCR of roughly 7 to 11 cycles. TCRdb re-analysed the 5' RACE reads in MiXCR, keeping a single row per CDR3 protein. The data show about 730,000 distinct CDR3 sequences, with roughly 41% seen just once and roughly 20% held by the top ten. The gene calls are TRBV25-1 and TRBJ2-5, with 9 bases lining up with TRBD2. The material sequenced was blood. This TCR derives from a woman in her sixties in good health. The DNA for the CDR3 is TGTGCCAGCAGCCGTCTAGCGGGAACGAGAACAAATGAGCAGTACTTC. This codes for CASSRLAGTRTNEQYF.